What follows are 19 T cell receptor beta chains derived from one specimen sequenced in a study of blood T cells in healthy people across ages. Together with a sample-barcoded 5' primer, a J-beta primer mix was included in a second PCR lasting roughly 6 to 12 cycles. TCRdb reprocessed the 5' RACE reads via MiXCR and lists one record per CDR3 protein. The table records some 850,000 distinct CDR3 sequences, about a quarter of them present only once. These data were also filed under a second study, of T cells of mothers and their children.

The sequenced sample consisted of blood. The receptors here all came from a boy younger than 18 in good health.

This sequence joins TRBV15 and TRBJ2-1; TRBD2 aligns across 8 bases. TRBJ2-5 explains the end of the DNA better; the J call may be wrong. The CDR3 sequence is 17 residues long. CDR1 is LNHNV and CDR2 is YYDKDF in the germline V gene (reference sequence). In nucleotides, the CDR3 is TGTGCCACCAGCAGAGCAGCGGGGGAGCACCTTTGGGAGACCCAGTACTTC. Encoded protein: CATSRAAGEHLWETQYF.

The rearrangement uses TRBV5-1 and TRBJ2-5; 9 bases are a match to TRBD1. The germline V gene encodes CDR1 SGHRS and CDR2 YFSETQ. The V segment lost 4 bases and the J segment 0 bases; nucleotides outside the gene matches: 4. This CDR3 spans 15 amino acids. CDR3 sequence reads: CASSTGTGNQETQYF. The CDR3 DNA sequence: TGCGCCAGCAGCACCGGGACAGGGAACCAAGAGACCCAGTACTTC.

On this clonotype: A read error is likely, as this CDR3 ends without the conserved phenylalanine or tryptophan. V and J are TRBV4-2 and TRBJ1-1; D is ambiguous. Trimming removed 1 base at V and 1 base at J, with 7 bases between. CDR1 is LGHNA, CDR2 YNFKEQ, per germline. The CDR3 extends over 14 amino acids. The CDR3 protein is CASSQVGQNTEAFL. In DNA, the CDR3 is TGTGCCAGCAGCCAAGTTGGGCAGAACACTGAAGCTTTCCTT.

The chain couples TRBV11-2 to TRBJ2-2, with 8 positions matching TRBD2. This CDR3 is 16 amino acids long. V shed 3 bases and J 6 bases; nucleotides not matched to a gene: 9. Germline CDR1 reads SGHAT; CDR2 reads FQNNGV. CDR3 protein: CASSLMGSGGSGELFF. The CDR3, as DNA: TGTGCCAGCAGCTTGATGGGCAGCGGGGGATCCGGGGAGCTGTTTTTT.

In this sample, this clonotype is medium-sized. The J gene is TRBJ2-7, the V gene TRBV28; 8 nucleotides match TRBD1. Germline trimming cut 8 bases from V and 4 bases from J; bases unmatched to any gene: 16. The CDR3 spans 16 residues. Germline V CDR1 and CDR2: MDHEN, SYDVKM. The CDR3 DNA sequence: TGTGCCAGCCTCCGGGACAGGCGAGACCTGGTGTACGAGCAGTACTTC. The encoded protein is CASLRDRRDLVYEQYF.

This clonotype has only a few counts. The chain recombines TRBV20-1 with TRBJ2-3; no firm D call. The CDR3 extends over 12 amino acids. V lost 6 bases and J lost 1, with 8 bases in between. The germline CDR1 and CDR2 sequences are DFQATT and SNEGSKA (reference sequence). DNA of the CDR3: TGCAGTGCCTCCCCCCGCACAGATACGCAGTATTTT. The encoded protein is CSASPRTDTQYF.

This sequence joins TRBV11-2 and TRBJ2-2, with 9 bases lining up with TRBD2. The length of the CDR3 is 16 residues. Germline CDR1 SGHAT, CDR2 FQNNGV. With V trimmed by 5 bases and J by 1 base, 5 bases remained unmatched. CDR3 loop: CASSRLAGMNTGELFF. CDR3 DNA sequence: TGTGCCAGCAGCCGCCTAGCGGGGATGAACACCGGGGAGCTGTTTTTT.

V gene TRBV7-8 combines with J gene TRBJ2-1; the D is unclear. The length of the CDR3 is 14 residues. Per germline, CDR1 SGHVS and CDR2 FQNEAQ. V was shortened by 5 bases and J by 2 bases, with 10 bases between the two germline ends. CDR3 loop: CASSPLRAYNEQFF. The CDR3 coding sequence is TGTGCCAGCAGCCCCCTTAGGGCCTACAATGAGCAGTTCTTC.

The chain employs TRBV20-1 and TRBJ2-5; either TRBD1 or TRBD2 may supply D (5 bases each). Trimming left V 2 bases short and J 2 bases short, with 12 bases between. Germline V gives CDR1 DFQATT, CDR2 SNEGSKA (reference sequence). CDR3 size: 14 residues. In DNA form, the CDR3 reads TGCAGTGCTAGATCCCGGGACGGACAAGAGACCCAGTACTTC. This sequence encodes CSARSRDGQETQYF.

V usage is TRBV6-1 and J usage is TRBJ2-7; D tentatively reads TRBD1 or TRBD2 (5 bases each). Trimming shortened V by 5 bases and J by 7 bases, and 18 bases separated the two germline ends. The CDR3 length is 14 residues. Germline assignment: CDR1 MNHNS and CDR2 SASEGT. CDR3 bases: TGTGCCAGCAGTCCAAGACAACAGGAGCGGGAGCAGTACTTC. Its translation: CASSPRQQEREQYF.

This chain connects TRBV3-1 to TRBJ2-2, with a weak D call TRBD2 (6 bases). This CDR3 has 11 residues. V was trimmed by 8 bases and J by 6 bases, leaving 7 bases between them. CDR1 is LGHDT, CDR2 YNNKEL, per germline (reference sequence). The CDR3 nucleotides are TGTGCCAGCGCGGGGTCCGGGGAGCTGTTTTTT. Translating gives CASAGSGELFF.

The rearrangement uses TRBV7-9 and TRBJ2-5; 7 bases are a match to TRBD1. Germline trimming cut 2 bases from V and 5 bases from J; bases unmatched to any gene: 8. This CDR3 contains 15 residues. From germline, CDR1 is SEHNR and CDR2 FQNEAQ (reference sequence). The chain's CDR3 is CASSLSGRGTETQYF. CDR3 DNA sequence: TGTGCCAGCAGCTTATCGGGCAGGGGGACGGAGACCCAGTACTTC. The whole variable domain, remainder taken from reference TRBV7-9 and TRBJ2-5, is DTGVSQNPRHKITKRGQNVTFRCDPISEHNRLYWYRQTLGQGPEFLTYFQNEAQLEKSRLLSDRFSAERPKGSFSTLEIQRTEQGDSAMYLCASSLSGRGTETQYFGPGTRLLVL.

This clonotype was counted a few times. This could be a read error, since a much larger clone is one nucleotide away. The V gene is TRBV3-1, the J gene TRBJ2-5; no reliable D call. From germline, CDR1 is LGHDT and CDR2 YNNKEL (reference sequence). This CDR3 spans 13 amino acids. CDR3 in amino acids: CASSYSNQETQCF. The CDR3 coding sequence is TGTGCCAGCAGCTACTCGAATCAAGAGACCCAGTGCTTC.

This clonotype was seen more than once but under ten times. The chain recombines TRBV7-2 with TRBJ1-2, with TRBD1 matching 9 bases. The J segment lost 3 bases and the V segment lost 5 bases, leaving 7 bases of the junction unmatched. There are 15 residues in the CDR3. Germline V gene sequence: CDR1 SGHTA, CDR2 FQGNSA. CDR3 bases: TGTGCCAGCAGCACTAGGACAGGGGCAGACTATGGCTACACCTTC. Protein: CASSTRTGADYGYTF.

J is TRBJ2-7 and V is TRBV5-1, with 9 bases identical to TRBD2. The germline V gene has CDR1 SGHRS and CDR2 YFSETQ. This CDR3 contains 15 residues. The junction had 11 bases not matched to a gene; V was cut back by 3 bases and J by 7 bases. This chain's CDR3 is CASSWGLARDGEQYF. CDR3 nucleotides: TGCGCCAGCAGCTGGGGACTAGCCCGCGACGGGGAGCAGTACTTC.

This clonotype appeared a few times. V gene TRBV20-1 combines with J gene TRBJ2-7; a possible D gene is TRBD2 (7 bases). The CDR3 has 13 residues. The germline CDR1 and CDR2 sequences are DFQATT and SNEGSKA (reference sequence). The germline V and J ends were trimmed by 8 bases and 7 bases, with 21 bases remaining between them. The CDR3, as DNA: TGCAGTTGGGGCGGCGGGGGCTCCCGGGAGCAGTACTTC. Translating it yields CSWGGGGSREQYF.

This sequence joins TRBV20-1 and TRBJ2-1; D is possibly TRBD2 (6 bases). V was trimmed by 3 bases and J by 1 base, leaving 10 bases between them. The CDR3 totals 14 residues. The germline CDR1 and CDR2 sequences are DFQATT and SNEGSKA (reference sequence). CDR3 protein: CSASRAGSYNEQFF. The CDR3 DNA reads TGCAGTGCTAGCCGGGCGGGGTCCTACAATGAGCAGTTCTTC.

V usage is TRBV20-1 and J usage is TRBJ2-3; TRBD2 is a possible D gene (5 bases). Trimming took off 5 bases at V and 2 bases at J, with 11 bases between the two ends. The CDR3 length is 13 residues. From germline, CDR1 is DFQATT and CDR2 SNEGSKA (reference sequence). CDR3 sequence reads: CSAGAGHTDTQYF. The CDR3 DNA reads TGCAGTGCTGGCGCGGGCCACACAGATACGCAGTATTTT.

On this clonotype: A much bigger clone sits one base away, suggesting this may be a read error. This chain links TRBV6-5 with TRBJ2-7; the D gene is possibly TRBD1 (5 bases). CDR3 length: 13 amino acids. Trimming took off 5 bases at V and 2 bases at J, with 10 bases between the two ends. Germline V lookup: CDR1 MNHEY, CDR2 SVGAGI. CDR3 residues: CASSVDRAYEQYF. As DNA, the CDR3 is TGTGCCAGCAGTGTAGACAGAGCCTACGAGCAGTACTTC.